This is a list of T cell receptor beta chains from one sample in a study of T cell responses to AZD1222 COVID-19 vaccine. Here immunoSEQ multiplex PCR was the method, and the copy in TCRdb shows in-frame clones only, minus some. The profile covers about 78,000 clones, with roughly 87% appearing a single time and roughly a quarter taken by the ten largest. The material was peripheral blood, obtained on day 0 of AZD1222 vaccination. These receptors were collected from an adult in good health. CDR3s include the opening cysteine and the closing phenylalanine or tryptophan. Fields, in order: V gene, D gene, clone size, J gene, CDR3 DNA, CDR3 protein. A D gene is named only where the DNA matches it firmly. The listing skips clone size in some rows; elsewhere it reads once, few, many or a size class.

>TRBV7-2|-|-|TRBJ2-6
TGTGCCAGCAGCTTTAGTGGCCTCGGAGCTGGGGCCAACGTCCTGACTTTC
CASSFSGLGAGANVLTF
>TRBV9|TRBD2|-|TRBJ2-3
TGTGCCAGCAGCGTACGGACTGGGACTAGCGGTTTGGGAGATACGCAGTATTTT
CASSVRTGTSGLGDTQYF
>TRBV28|-|-|TRBJ1-2
TGTGCCAGCAGGACCCCTACAGGGAACTATGGCTACACCTTC
CASRTPTGNYGYTF
>TRBV11-2|TRBD1|-|TRBJ2-7
TGTGCCAGCAGCTTAAGGACAGGGGGAAACGAGCAGTACTTC
CASSLRTGGNEQYF
>TRBV18|-|-|TRBJ1-5
TGTGCCAGCTCGGAGGGACGGGGCAGCAATCAGCCCCAGCATTTT
CASSEGRGSNQPQHF
>TRBV19|-|-|TRBJ1-1
TGTGCCAGTAGTATAATGGCCGGCCGGAACACTGAAGCTTTCTTT
CASSIMAGRNTEAFF
>TRBV19|-|-|TRBJ2-5
TGTGCCAGTAGCTCAATTGACGTGAAAGAGACCCAGTACTTC
CASSSIDVKETQYF
>TRBV25-1|-|few|TRBJ1-3
TGTGCCAGCAGCGCCATGGGAGGCAGGCTAAAATCTGGAAACACCATATATTTT
CASSAMGGRLKSGNTIYF
>TRBV30|-|-|TRBJ1-2
TGTGCCTGGACCGATAACTATGGCTACACCTTC
CAWTDNYGYTF
>TRBV7-3|TRBD1|-|TRBJ2-7
TGTGCCAGCAGCTTAAACGGACAGGGGATTAGCGAGCAGTACTTC
CASSLNGQGISEQYF
>TRBV5-1|TRBD1|-|TRBJ2-5
TGCGCCAGCTCCCCGGGACAGAGACAAGAGACCCAGTACTTC
CASSPGQRQETQYF
>TRBV4-1|TRBD1|-|TRBJ2-7
TGCGCCAGCAGCAGACCTGGACAGGGAAGACCCTACGAGCAGTACTTC
CASSRPGQGRPYEQYF
>TRBV4-3|TRBD2|-|TRBJ2-7
TGCGCCAGCAGCAAACTAGCGGGAGGGCCTGGTGAGCAGTACTTC
CASSKLAGGPGEQYF
>TRBV18|-|-|TRBJ1-1
TGTGCCAGCTCATTCTCTTCGGGGGGAAACACTGAAGCTTTCTTT
CASSFSSGGNTEAFF
>TRBV10-1|-|-|TRBJ2-7
TGCGCCAGCAGCCCGAGGGGGTACGGATACGAGCAGTACTTC
CASSPRGYGYEQYF
>TRBV11-3|TRBD1|-|TRBJ2-7
TGTGCCAGCAGCCCGGACAGGGTGGGCGAGCAGTACTTC
CASSPDRVGEQYF
>TRBV9|TRBD1|-|TRBJ2-2
TGTGCCAGCAGGGACAGGGTTAGCACCGGGGAGCTGTTTTTT
CASRDRVSTGELFF
>TRBV11-2|-|-|TRBJ1-6
TGTGCCAGCAGCACCCGACAGGTTCGAGGGGATTCACCCCTCCACTTT
CASSTRQVRGDSPLHF
>TRBV5-6|-|-|TRBJ1-3
TGTGCCAGCAGCAGGACCGTGGGAAACACCATATATTTT
CASSRTVGNTIYF
>TRBV19|-|-|TRBJ2-1
TGTGCCAGTAGTATAGTGGGGGGTGCTTTATCCCGCTTTGAGCAGTTCTTC
CASSIVGGALSRFEQFF
>TRBV2|-|few|TRBJ1-5
TGTGCCAGCGCAAACCGGGACAACTGGGGCAATCAGCCCCAGCATTTT
CASANRDNWGNQPQHF
>TRBV4-3|-|-|TRBJ2-1
TGCGCCAGCAGCCAAGTTCTGGAGGGCTACAATGAGCAGTTCTTC
CASSQVLEGYNEQFF
>TRBV28|TRBD1|-|TRBJ2-5
TGTGCCAGCAAACCTGGACAGGGGGGATTCCAAGAGACCCAGTACTTC
CASKPGQGGFQETQYF
>TRBV14|-|-|TRBJ2-2
TGTGCCAGCAGCCAAGGGGGGCACACCGGGGAGCTGTTTTTT
CASSQGGHTGELFF
>TRBV5-8|TRBD1|-|TRBJ2-7
TGTGCCAGCAGCCCAGGGGGCCCCTACGAGCAGTACTTC
CASSPGGPYEQYF
>TRBV7-9|-|-|TRBJ1-2
TGTGCCAGCAGCCACCCAACGTATGGCTACACCTTC
CASSHPTYGYTF
>TRBV10-3|TRBD2|-|TRBJ2-7
TGTGCCATCACCGCAGGAGGGAGGGCTTACGAGCAGTACTTC
CAITAGGRAYEQYF
>TRBV6-5|-|-|TRBJ2-3
TGTGCCACCAGGGTTAGGGACACAGATACGCAGTATTTT
CATRVRDTDTQYF